Listed below are T cell receptor beta chains from one sample, sequenced in a study of T-cell reconstitution after alpha-beta-depleted transplantation in children. TCRdb used MiXCR to reprocess the PCR reads, holding one entry per CDR3 protein. Among around 300,000 distinct CDR3 sequences listed, 6% to 10% were seen once. Sequenced material: peripheral blood, taken 360 days after TCRalphabeta/CD19-depleted stem cell transplant. These TCRs come from a female patient between 2 and 15 years old who had a stem cell transplant for Fanconi anemia, so the T cells may come from the graft donor. CDR3s include the opening cysteine and the closing phenylalanine or tryptophan. D genes are given only for firm matches. Clone size, where shown, is once, few, many, or a class for clones that have expanded.

TRBV6-5	.	many	TRBJ2-7	TGTGCCAGCAGTACTCCCACTACAGGCGAGCAGTACTTC	CASSTPTTGEQYF
TRBV12-3/TRBV12-4	TRBD1	many	TRBJ2-7	TGTGCCAGCAGTTTTACAGGGGGGTACGAGCAGTACTTC	CASSFTGGYEQYF
TRBV25-1	TRBD1	many	TRBJ1-4	TGTGCCAGCAGTGAATTTGGGACAGGGAATGAAAAACTGTTTTTT	CASSEFGTGNEKLFF
TRBV12-3/TRBV12-4	TRBD1	many	TRBJ1-2	TGTGCCAGCAGTTCACCCCAGCCGGGACAGGAACGAAGTGGCTACACCTTC	CASSSPQPGQERSGYTF
TRBV6-2/TRBV6-3	.	many	TRBJ2-1	TGTGCCAGCAGTTACGCACATCACTCCTACAATGAGCAGTTCTTC	CASSYAHHSYNEQFF
TRBV5-1	TRBD1	many	TRBJ2-3	TGCGCCAGCAGCTTGGGACAGGGGGGGATCTCTATCACAGATACGCAGTATTTT	CASSLGQGGISITDTQYF
TRBV27	.	many	TRBJ2-4	TGTGCCAGCGGGGTGGGAGGCAACATTCAGTACTTC	CASGVGGNIQYF
TRBV6-2/TRBV6-3	.	.	TRBJ2-7	TGTGCCAGCATCCAACTTTGGGACGGCAGCTCCTACGAGCAGTACTTC	CASIQLWDGSSYEQYF
TRBV20-1	TRBD1	few	TRBJ1-5	TGCAGTGCTAGGCTTACAGGGGGAAATCAGCCCCAGCATTTT	CSARLTGGNQPQHF
TRBV20-1	.	many	TRBJ2-2	TGCAGTGCTAGACGCCGACTAGGAGAGAACACCGGGGAGCTGTTTTTT	CSARRRLGENTGELFF
TRBV27	TRBD2	.	TRBJ2-7	TGTGCCAGCAGTCCCTCGACTAGCCCCCTATTCTACGAGCAGTACTTC	CASSPSTSPLFYEQYF
TRBV28	.	many	TRBJ2-7	TGTGCCAGCAGTTTACTCCCGGGAGCCTACGAGCAGTACTTC	CASSLLPGAYEQYF
TRBV9	TRBD1	.	TRBJ2-7	TGTGTCAGCAGCGAGGGGACAGGTGCCTCCTACGAGCAGTACTTC	CVSSEGTGASYEQYF
TRBV6-5	.	.	TRBJ2-6	TGTGCCAGCAGTTACGTGACAGCTTTAGCCCGCTCTGGGGCCAACGTCCTGACTTTC	CASSYVTALARSGANVLTF
TRBV7-2	.	many	TRBJ1-1	TGTGCCAGCAGCTTAGAGGGACCGGGGGAAGCTTTCTTT	CASSLEGPGEAFF
TRBV5-1	.	few	TRBJ1-3	TGCGCCAGCAGCTCGGGGGTTCCGGGGTCTGGAAACACCATATATTTT	CASSSGVPGSGNTIYF
TRBV18	TRBD1	few	TRBJ2-2	TGTGCCAGCTCACCACAGCGACAGGGGTTCGGGGAGCTGTTTTTT	CASSPQRQGFGELFF
TRBV15	.	few	TRBJ1-1	TGTGCCACCAGCAGAGTTATAGATAACACTGAAGCTTTCTTT	CATSRVIDNTEAFF
TRBV27	.	few	TRBJ2-6	TGTGCCAGGGAAAACCCCTCTGGGGCCAACGTCCTGACTTTC	CARENPSGANVLTF
TRBV28	.	many	TRBJ2-4	TGTGCCAGCGTACCCCGCGGGGCGGCCAAAAACATTCAGTACTTC	CASVPRGAAKNIQYF
TRBV20-1	TRBD1	many	TRBJ1-3	TGCAGTGCTAGAGACGGGGACAGGGGGCCTGGAAACACCATATATTTT	CSARDGDRGPGNTIYF
TRBV20-1	.	many	TRBJ1-5	TGCAGTGCTAACGACGGCCGCAGTCAGCCCCAGCATTTT	CSANDGRSQPQHF
TRBV6-1	.	few	TRBJ1-1	TGTGCCAGCAGTGATGGGGGTTTTGTAGTTGAATTTACAGGGATTGAAGCTTTCTTT	CASSDGGFVVEFTGIEAFF
TRBV12-3/TRBV12-4	.	many	TRBJ1-2	TGTGCCAGCAGTTCGGCAGGCAAGGGGCTCTATGGCTACACCTTC	CASSSAGKGLYGYTF
TRBV4-1	.	few	TRBJ2-7	TGCGCCAGCAGCCATTTGGCTGCCTCCTCCTACGAGCAGTACTTC	CASSHLAASSYEQYF
TRBV20-1	.	.	TRBJ2-7	TGCAGTGCTAGAGATTTCGGCGGAAGCAGGGCACTACGGGAGCAGTACTTC	CSARDFGGSRALREQYF
TRBV5-1	.	many	TRBJ2-5	TGCGCCAGCAGCTTGGTCCCATCGGGGGCCAGAACCCAGTACTTC	CASSLVPSGARTQYF
TRBV29-1	.	many	TRBJ2-1	TGCAGCGTTGAGGTAACAGGTTCCTACAATGAGCAGTTCTTC	CSVEVTGSYNEQFF
TRBV5-1	.	many	TRBJ1-2	TGCGCCAGCAGCTTGGCCAGGGATGGCTACACCTTC	CASSLARDGYTF
TRBV20-1	.	few	TRBJ1-1	TGCAGTGCTTACACAGGAAACACTGAAGCTTTCTTT	CSAYTGNTEAFF
TRBV13	.	few	TRBJ1-6	TGTGCCAGCAGCTTACAGGGGTGGAATTCACCCCTCCACTTT	CASSLQGWNSPLHF
TRBV6-2/TRBV6-3	TRBD2	once	TRBJ2-1	TGTGCCAGCAGTCGGATTGGGACTAGCGGGGGTAATGAGCAGTTCTTC	CASSRIGTSGGNEQFF
TRBV6-1	TRBD2	.	TRBJ2-7	TGTGCCAGCAAGGCCCGGCGGGAGGCTAAGTCCTACGAGCAGTACTTC	CASKARREAKSYEQYF
TRBV27	TRBD2	few	TRBJ2-5	TGTGCCAGCAGTACCCGGACTAGTCTAGAGACCCAGTACTTC	CASSTRTSLETQYF
TRBV5-1	.	many	TRBJ1-1	TGCGCCAGCAGCAGCCCGGGACACTTGAACACTGAAGCTTTCTTT	CASSSPGHLNTEAFF
TRBV9	.	many	TRBJ2-1	TGTGCCAGCAGCGTAAACCCAACCCCGTACAATGAGCAGTTCTTC	CASSVNPTPYNEQFF
TRBV12-3/TRBV12-4	.	many	TRBJ1-4	TGTGCCAGCAGTCCCTCAGGGACAACTAATGAAAAACTGTTTTTT	CASSPSGTTNEKLFF
TRBV20-1	.	many	TRBJ2-1	TGCAGTGCTAGAGGTGTGCGAAGCCACAATGAGCAGTTCTTC	CSARGVRSHNEQFF
TRBV5-1	TRBD1	.	TRBJ1-1	TGCGCCAGCAGCTACACAGGGGACCCGAACACTGAAGCTTTCTTT	CASSYTGDPNTEAFF
TRBV6-1	.	.	TRBJ1-5	TGTGCCAGCAGTGAACTATCCCAGCCCCAGCATTTT	CASSELSQPQHF
TRBV4-3	.	many	TRBJ2-7	TGCGCCAGCAATCTGGCCGTACCCTCCGACTACGAGCAGTACTTC	CASNLAVPSDYEQYF
TRBV3-1	.	.	TRBJ1-2	TGTGCCAGCAGCCAAGCTGCCCAGGGAGGCTACACCTTC	CASSQAAQGGYTF